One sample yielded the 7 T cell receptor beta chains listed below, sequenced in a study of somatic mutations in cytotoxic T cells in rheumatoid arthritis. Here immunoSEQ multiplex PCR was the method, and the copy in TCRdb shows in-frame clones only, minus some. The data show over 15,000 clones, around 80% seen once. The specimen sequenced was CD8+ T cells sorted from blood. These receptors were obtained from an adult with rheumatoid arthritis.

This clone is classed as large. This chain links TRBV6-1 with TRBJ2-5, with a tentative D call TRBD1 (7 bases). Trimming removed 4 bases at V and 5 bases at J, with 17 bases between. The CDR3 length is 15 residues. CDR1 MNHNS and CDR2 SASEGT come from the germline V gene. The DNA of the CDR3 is TGTGCCAGCAGTGGACTCCGGGACAGCGGGGAGACCCAGTACTTC. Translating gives CASSGLRDSGETQYF.

CDR3 amino acids: CASSLLLSGGDEQFF. CDR3 DNA sequence: TGTGCCAGCAGCTTACTGCTTAGCGGGGGGGATGAGCAGTTCTTC. V is TRBV7-3 and J is TRBJ2-1, with TRBD2 matching 11 bases. V shed 2 bases and J 8 bases; nucleotides not matched to a gene: 5. The CDR3 has 15 amino acids. Per the germline V gene, CDR1 is SGHTA and CDR2 is FQGTGA.

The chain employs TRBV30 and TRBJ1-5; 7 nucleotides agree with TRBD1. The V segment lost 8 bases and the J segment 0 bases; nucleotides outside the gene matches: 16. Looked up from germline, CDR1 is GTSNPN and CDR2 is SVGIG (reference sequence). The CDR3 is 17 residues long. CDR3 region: CAGPGGGYDLSNQPQHF. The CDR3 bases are TGTGCCGGACCAGGGGGGGGGTACGACCTTAGCAATCAGCCCCAGCATTTT. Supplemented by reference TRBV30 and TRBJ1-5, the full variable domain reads SQTIHQWPATLVQPVGSPLSLECTVEGTSNPNLYWYRQAAGRGLQLLFYSVGIGQISSEVPQNLSASRPQDRQFILSSKKLLLSDSGFYLCAGPGGGYDLSNQPQHFGDGTRLSIL.

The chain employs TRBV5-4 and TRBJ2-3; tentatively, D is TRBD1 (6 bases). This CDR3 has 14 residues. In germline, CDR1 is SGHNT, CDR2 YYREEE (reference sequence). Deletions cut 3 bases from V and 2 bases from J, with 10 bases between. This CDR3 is CASSSGTSTDTQYF. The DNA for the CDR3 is TGTGCCAGCAGCTCCGGGACATCCACAGATACGCAGTATTTT.

CDR3 sequence: CASSLDRNYGYTF. The CDR3, as DNA: TGCGCCAGCAGCTTGGACAGGAACTATGGCTACACCTTC. The chain combines TRBV5-1 with TRBJ1-2, with a weak D call TRBD1 (5 bases). Germline CDR1 SGHRS, CDR2 YFSETQ. V was pared by 0 bases and J by 2 bases, with 5 bases between. This CDR3 has 13 residues.

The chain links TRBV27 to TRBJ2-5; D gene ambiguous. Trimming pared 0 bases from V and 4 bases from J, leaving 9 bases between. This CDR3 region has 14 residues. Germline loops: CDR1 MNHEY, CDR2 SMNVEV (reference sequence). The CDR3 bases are TGTGCCAGCAGTTTATCGATAACTCCAGAGACCCAGTACTTC. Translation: CASSLSITPETQYF.

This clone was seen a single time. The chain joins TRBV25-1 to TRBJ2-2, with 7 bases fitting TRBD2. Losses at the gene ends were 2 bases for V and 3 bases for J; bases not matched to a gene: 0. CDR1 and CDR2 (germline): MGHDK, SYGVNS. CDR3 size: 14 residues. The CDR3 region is CASSEAGDTGELFF. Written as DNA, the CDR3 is TGTGCCAGCAGTGAAGCGGGGGACACCGGGGAGCTGTTTTTT.